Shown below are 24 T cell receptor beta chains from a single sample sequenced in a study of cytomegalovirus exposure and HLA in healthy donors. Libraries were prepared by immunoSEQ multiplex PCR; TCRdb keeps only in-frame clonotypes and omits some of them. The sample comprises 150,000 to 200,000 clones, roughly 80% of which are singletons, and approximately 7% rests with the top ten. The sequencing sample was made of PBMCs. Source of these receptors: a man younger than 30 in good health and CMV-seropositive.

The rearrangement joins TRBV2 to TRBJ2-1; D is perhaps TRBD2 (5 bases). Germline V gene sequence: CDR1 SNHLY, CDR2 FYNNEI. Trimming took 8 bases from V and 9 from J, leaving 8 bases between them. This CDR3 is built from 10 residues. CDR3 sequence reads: CASGGSEQFF. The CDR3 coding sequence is TGTGCCAGCGGTGGGAGTGAGCAGTTCTTC.

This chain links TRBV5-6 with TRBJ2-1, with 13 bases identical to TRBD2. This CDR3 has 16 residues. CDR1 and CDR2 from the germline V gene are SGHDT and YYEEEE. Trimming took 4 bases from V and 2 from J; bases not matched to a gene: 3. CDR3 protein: CASSRGLAGAYNEQFF. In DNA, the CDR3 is TGTGCCAGCAGCCGTGGACTAGCGGGAGCCTACAATGAGCAGTTCTTC. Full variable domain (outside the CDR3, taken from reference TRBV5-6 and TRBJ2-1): DAGVTQSPTHLIKTRGQQVTLRCSPKSGHDTVSWYQQALGQGPQFIFQYYEEEERQRGNFPDRFSGHQFPNYSSELNVNALLLGDSALYLCASSRGLAGAYNEQFFGPGTRLTVL.

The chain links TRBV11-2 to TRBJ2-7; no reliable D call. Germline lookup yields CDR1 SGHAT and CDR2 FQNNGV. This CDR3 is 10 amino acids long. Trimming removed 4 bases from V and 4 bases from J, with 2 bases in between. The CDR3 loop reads CASSSYEQYF. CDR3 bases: TGTGCCAGCAGCTCATACGAGCAGTACTTC. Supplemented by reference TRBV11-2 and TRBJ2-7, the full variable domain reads EAGVAQSPRYKIIEKRQSVAFWCNPISGHATLYWYQQILGQGPKLLIQFQNNGVVDDSQLPKDRFSAERLKGVDSTLKIQPAKLEDSAVYLCASSSYEQYFGPGTRLTVT.

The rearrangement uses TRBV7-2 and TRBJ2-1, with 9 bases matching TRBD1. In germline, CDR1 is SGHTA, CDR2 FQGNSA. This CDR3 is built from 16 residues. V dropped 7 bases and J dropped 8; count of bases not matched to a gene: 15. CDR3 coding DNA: TGTGCCAGCACCGCAAAACCGGGACAGGGAGGCTATGAGCAGTTCTTC. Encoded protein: CASTAKPGQGGYEQFF.

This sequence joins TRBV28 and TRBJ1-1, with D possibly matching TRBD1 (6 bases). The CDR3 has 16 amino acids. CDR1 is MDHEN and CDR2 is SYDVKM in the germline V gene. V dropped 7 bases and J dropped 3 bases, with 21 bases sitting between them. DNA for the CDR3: TGTGCCAGCAACTCGCCAGCGGGAGGGGGGGACACTGAAGCTTTCTTT. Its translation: CASNSPAGGGDTEAFF.

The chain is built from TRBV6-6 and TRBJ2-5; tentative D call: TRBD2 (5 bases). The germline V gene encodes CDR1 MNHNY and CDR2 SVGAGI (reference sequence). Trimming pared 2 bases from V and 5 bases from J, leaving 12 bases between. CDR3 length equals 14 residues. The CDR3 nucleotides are TGTGCCAGCAGTTACCCCACCGGCGGGGAGACCCAGTACTTC. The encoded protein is CASSYPTGGETQYF.

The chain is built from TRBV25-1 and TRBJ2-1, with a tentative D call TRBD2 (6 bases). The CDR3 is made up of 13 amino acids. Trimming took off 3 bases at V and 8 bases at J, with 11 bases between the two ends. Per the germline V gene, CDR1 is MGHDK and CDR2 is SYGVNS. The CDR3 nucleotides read TGTGCCAGCAGTGATGGGGGGAGGCATGAGCAGTTCTTC. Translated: CASSDGGRHEQFF. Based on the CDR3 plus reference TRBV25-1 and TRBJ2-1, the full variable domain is EADIYQTPRYLVIGTGKKITLECSQTMGHDKMYWYQQDPGMELHLIHYSYGVNSTEKGDLSSESTVSRIRTEHFPLTLESARPSHTSQYLCASSDGGRHEQFFGPGTRLTVL.

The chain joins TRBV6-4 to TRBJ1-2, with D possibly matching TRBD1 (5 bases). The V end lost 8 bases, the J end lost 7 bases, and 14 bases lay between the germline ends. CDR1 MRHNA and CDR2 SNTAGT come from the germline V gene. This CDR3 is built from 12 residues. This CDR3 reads CASVRGLGGYTF. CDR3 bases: TGTGCCAGCGTTAGGGGCTTGGGTGGCTACACCTTC.

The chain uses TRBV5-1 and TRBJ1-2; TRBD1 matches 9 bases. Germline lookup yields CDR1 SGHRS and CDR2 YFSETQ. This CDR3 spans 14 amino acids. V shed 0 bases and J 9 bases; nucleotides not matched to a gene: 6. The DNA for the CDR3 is TGCGCCAGCAGCTTGGGGACAGGGGATCTGCGCTACACCTTC. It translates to CASSLGTGDLRYTF.

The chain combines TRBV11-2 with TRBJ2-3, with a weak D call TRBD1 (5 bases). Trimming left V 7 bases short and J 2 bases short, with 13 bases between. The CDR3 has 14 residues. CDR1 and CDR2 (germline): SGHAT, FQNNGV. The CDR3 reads CASNSLDITDTQYF. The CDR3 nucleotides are TGTGCCAGCAACTCCTTGGACATCACAGATACGCAGTATTTT.

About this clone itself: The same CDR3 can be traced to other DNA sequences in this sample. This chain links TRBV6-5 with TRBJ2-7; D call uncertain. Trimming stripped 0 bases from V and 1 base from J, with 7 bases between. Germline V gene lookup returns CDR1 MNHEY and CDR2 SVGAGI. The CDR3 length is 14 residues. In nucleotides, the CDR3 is TGTGCCAGCAGTTACTCCCGAGGATCCTACGAGCAGTACTTC. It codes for CASSYSRGSYEQYF.

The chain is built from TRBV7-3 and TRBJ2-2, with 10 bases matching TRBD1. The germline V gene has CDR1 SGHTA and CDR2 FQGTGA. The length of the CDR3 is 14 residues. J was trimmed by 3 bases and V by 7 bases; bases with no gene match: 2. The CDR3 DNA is TGTGCCAGCACAGGGACAGGGGACACCGGGGAGCTGTTTTTT. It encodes CASTGTGDTGELFF.

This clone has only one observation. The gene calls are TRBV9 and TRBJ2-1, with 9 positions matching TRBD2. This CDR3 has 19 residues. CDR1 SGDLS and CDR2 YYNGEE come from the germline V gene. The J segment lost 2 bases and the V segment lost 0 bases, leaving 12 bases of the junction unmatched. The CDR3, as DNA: TGTGCCAGCAGCGTAGGGGTCAGGGGCGGGAGGGCCGCCTACAATGAGCAGTTCTTC. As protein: CASSVGVRGGRAAYNEQFF. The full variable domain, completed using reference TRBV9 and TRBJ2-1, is DSGVTQTPKHLITATGQRVTLRCSPRSGDLSVYWYQQSLDQGLQFLIQYYNGEERAKGNILERFSAQQFPDLHSELNLSSLELGDSALYFCASSVGVRGGRAAYNEQFFGPGTRLTVL.

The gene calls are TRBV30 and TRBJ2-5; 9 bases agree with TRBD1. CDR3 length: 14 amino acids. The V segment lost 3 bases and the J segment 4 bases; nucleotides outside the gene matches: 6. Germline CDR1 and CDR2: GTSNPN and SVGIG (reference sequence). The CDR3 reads CAWSRDRALETQYF. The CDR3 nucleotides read TGTGCCTGGAGCCGGGACAGGGCTTTAGAGACCCAGTACTTC.

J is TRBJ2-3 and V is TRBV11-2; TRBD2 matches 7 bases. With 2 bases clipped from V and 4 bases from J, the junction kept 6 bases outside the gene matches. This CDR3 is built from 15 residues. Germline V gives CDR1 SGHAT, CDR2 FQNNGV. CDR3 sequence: CASSLWTRESDTQYF. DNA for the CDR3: TGTGCCAGCAGCTTATGGACTAGGGAGTCAGATACGCAGTATTTT.

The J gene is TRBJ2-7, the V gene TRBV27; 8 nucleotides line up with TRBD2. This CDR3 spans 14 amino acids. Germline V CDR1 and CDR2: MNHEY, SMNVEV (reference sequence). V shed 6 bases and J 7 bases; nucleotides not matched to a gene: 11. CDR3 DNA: TGTGCCAGCAGCCCGGGGCTAGCGGGCCTAGAGCAGTACTTC. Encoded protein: CASSPGLAGLEQYF.

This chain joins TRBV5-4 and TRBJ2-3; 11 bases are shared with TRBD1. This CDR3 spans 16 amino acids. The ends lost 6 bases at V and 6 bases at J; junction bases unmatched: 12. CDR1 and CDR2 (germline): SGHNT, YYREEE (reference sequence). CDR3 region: CASTTARTGGSDTQYF. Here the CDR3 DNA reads TGTGCCAGCACCACTGCCCGGACAGGGGGCTCGGATACGCAGTATTTT.

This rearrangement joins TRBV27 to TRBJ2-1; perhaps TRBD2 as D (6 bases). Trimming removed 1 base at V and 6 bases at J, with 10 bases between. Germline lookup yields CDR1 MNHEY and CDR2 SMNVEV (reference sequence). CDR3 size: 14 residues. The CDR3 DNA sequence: TGTGCCAGCAGTTTATATGGGACTGTCAATGAGCAGTTCTTC. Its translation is CASSLYGTVNEQFF.

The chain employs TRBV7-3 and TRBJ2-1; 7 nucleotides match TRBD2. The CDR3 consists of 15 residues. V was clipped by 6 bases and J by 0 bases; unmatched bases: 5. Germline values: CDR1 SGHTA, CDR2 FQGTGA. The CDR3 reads CASSPTSVSYNEQFF. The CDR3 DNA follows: TGTGCCAGCAGTCCCACTAGCGTCTCCTACAATGAGCAGTTCTTC.

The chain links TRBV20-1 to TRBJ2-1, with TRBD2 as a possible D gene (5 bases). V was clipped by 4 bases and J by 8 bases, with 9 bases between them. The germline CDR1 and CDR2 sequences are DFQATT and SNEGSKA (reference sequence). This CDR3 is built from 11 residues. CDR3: CSATPRDEQFF. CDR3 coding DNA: TGCAGTGCTACACCGAGGGATGAGCAGTTCTTC.

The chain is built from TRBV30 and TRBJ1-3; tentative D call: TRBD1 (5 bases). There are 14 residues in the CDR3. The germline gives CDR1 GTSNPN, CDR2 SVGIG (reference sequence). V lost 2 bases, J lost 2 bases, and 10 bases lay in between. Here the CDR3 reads CAWSLGVAGNTIYF. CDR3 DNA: TGTGCCTGGAGTCTAGGGGTAGCTGGAAACACCATATATTTT.

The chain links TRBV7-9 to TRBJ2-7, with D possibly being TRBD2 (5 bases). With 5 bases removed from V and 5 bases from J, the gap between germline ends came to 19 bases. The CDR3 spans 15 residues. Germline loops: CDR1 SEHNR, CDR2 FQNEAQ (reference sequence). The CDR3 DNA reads TGTGCCAGCAGCCCCCCGAGAGGGCGCGACGACGAGCAGTACTTC. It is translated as CASSPPRGRDDEQYF. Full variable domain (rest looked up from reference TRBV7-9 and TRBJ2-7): DTGVSQNPRHKITKRGQNVTFRCDPISEHNRLYWYRQTLGQGPEFLTYFQNEAQLEKSRLLSDRFSAERPKGSFSTLEIQRTEQGDSAMYLCASSPPRGRDDEQYFGPGTRLTVT.

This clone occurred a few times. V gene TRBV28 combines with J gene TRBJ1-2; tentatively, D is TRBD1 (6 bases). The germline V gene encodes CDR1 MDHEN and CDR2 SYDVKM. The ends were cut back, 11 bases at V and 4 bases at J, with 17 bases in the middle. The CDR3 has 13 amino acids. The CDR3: CAGGAENGYGYTF. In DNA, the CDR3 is TGTGCCGGGGGGGCTGAAAATGGCTATGGCTACACCTTC.

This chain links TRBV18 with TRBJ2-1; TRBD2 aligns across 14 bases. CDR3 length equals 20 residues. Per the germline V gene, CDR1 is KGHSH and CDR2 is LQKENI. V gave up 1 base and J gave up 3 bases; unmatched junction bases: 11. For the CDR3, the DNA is TGTGCCAGCTCACCACGCTTGACTAGCGGGAGGGATAACGGCTACAATGAGCAGTTCTTC. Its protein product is CASSPRLTSGRDNGYNEQFF. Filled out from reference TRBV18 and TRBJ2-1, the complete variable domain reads NAGVMQNPRHLVRRRGQEARLRCSPMKGHSHVYWYRQLPEEGLKFMVYLQKENIIDESGMPKERFSAEFPKEGPSILRIQQVVRGDSAAYFCASSPRLTSGRDNGYNEQFFGPGTRLTVL.